This T cell receptor beta chain stems from a study of shared clonotypes between healthy human individuals. Points from the study as a whole: Clonotypes not shared had lower generation probabilities than those common to all four donors. Sharing across four donors was seen in approximately 5.2% of naive CD4 clonotypes.

TCRdb keeps only in-frame clones here, not all; method: immunoSEQ multiplex PCR. The table includes approximately 720,000 clones, roughly 94% detected once. CDR1 and CDR2 from the germline V gene are LGHNA and YNFKEQ. The V end was cut by 2 bases, the J end by 4 bases, with 18 bases between. CDR3 length equals 17 residues. Only CD45RO-negative cells positively selected for CCR7 counted as naive CD8 cells, so terminally differentiated effector memory CD45RA+ cells were excluded. Within Nashville, Tennessee resided all donors, each a Caucasian adult. This clone has just a few counts. Its cognate antigen is unknown.

This receptor was taken from a man aged 25-45 years in good health. Sequencing was done on a sample of naive CD8+ T cells sorted from blood. The rearrangement links TRBV4-2 to TRBJ2-1; D possibly corresponds to TRBD2 (5 bases). This CDR3 reads CASSQPYPSGVYNEQFF. Written as DNA, the CDR3 is TGTGCCAGCAGCCAACCTTATCCGAGCGGAGTTTACAATGAGCAGTTCTTC.